Reported below is one TCR beta chain. Trimming cost V 8 bases and J 2 bases, with 15 bases left between them. CDR1 and CDR2 (germline): GTSNPN, SVGIG (reference sequence). The CDR3 is made up of 14 amino acids. Measured with immunoSEQ multiplex PCR; TCRdb has only the in-frame clones, and not every one. The repertoire consists of around 500,000 clones, with about 85% occurring once and the leading ten covering about 13%. This sample is part of a study of shared clonotypes between healthy human individuals. This rearrangement joins TRBV30 to TRBJ2-2; D is perhaps TRBD2 (6 bases). The clonotype comes from a woman aged 40 to 50 in good health. Some clones in this sample may be carry-over from other donors' samples. The sample consisted of PBMCs. CDR3: CARGLHTNTGELFF. Here the CDR3 DNA reads TGTGCCAGGGGACTGCACACAAACACCGGGGAGCTGTTTTTT. Filled out from reference TRBV30 and TRBJ2-2, the complete variable domain reads SQTIHQWPATLVQPVGSPLSLECTVEGTSNPNLYWYRQAAGRGLQLLFYSVGIGQISSEVPQNLSASRPQDRQFILSSKKLLLSDSGFYLCARGLHTNTGELFFGEGSRLTVL.